The 28 T cell receptor beta chains given below trace back to one sample, sequenced in a study of blood T cells in healthy people across ages. The second PCR ran about 6 to 12 cycles with a sample-barcoded 5' primer and J-beta primers. TCRdb re-called the 5' RACE reads with MiXCR, one entry per CDR3 protein. The table has roughly 1.6 million distinct CDR3 sequences, about 35% seen once. Sequencing used blood. These receptors all come from a woman aged 25 to 39 in good health.

On this clonotype: One end of the junction is discordant with germline, which a read error may explain. The gene calls are TRBV12-3 or TRBV12-4 and TRBJ2-3; 9 bases fit TRBD2. CDR3 length equals 17 residues. The chain's CDR3 is CASSGWREGRSTDAQYF. The CDR3 DNA follows: TGTGCCAGCAGTGGCTGGCGGGAGGGGAGAAGCACAGATGCGCAGTATTTC.

The chain links TRBV20-1 to TRBJ2-1; 14 bases align to TRBD2. CDR3 length: 18 amino acids. Germline V gives CDR1 DFQATT, CDR2 SNEGSKA (reference sequence). V shed 1 base, J shed 1 base, and the junction held 6 bases outside the gene matches. Here the CDR3 reads CSARVGTSGSWSYNEQFF. The DNA of the CDR3 is TGCAGTGCTAGAGTTGGGACTAGCGGGAGTTGGTCCTACAATGAGCAGTTCTTC.

This chain joins TRBV4-1 and TRBJ1-2; 9 nucleotides agree with TRBD1. Germline V lookup: CDR1 MGHRA, CDR2 YSYEKL. The trim removed 0 bases at V and 4 bases at J, leaving 9 bases unmatched. The CDR3 contains 17 residues. CDR3 region: CASSQDLGQGACYGYTF. CDR3 nucleotide sequence: TGCGCCAGCAGCCAAGACTTGGGACAGGGAGCGTGCTATGGCTACACCTTC.

The V gene is TRBV3-1, the J gene TRBJ2-7; D gene unclear. The CDR3 consists of 12 residues. V was pared by 5 bases and J by 4 bases, with 9 bases between. Germline V gene sequence: CDR1 LGHDT, CDR2 YNNKEL (reference sequence). As DNA, the CDR3 is TGTGCCAGCAGCGCCATCGGGTACGAGCAGTACTTC. Protein sequence: CASSAIGYEQYF.

The chain recombines TRBV20-1 with TRBJ2-7; 10 bases are a match to TRBD2. Trimming removed 5 bases from V and 3 bases from J; junction bases left unmatched: 16. The V gene's germline CDR1 is DFQATT and CDR2 SNEGSKA (reference sequence). The CDR3 covers 17 residues. The CDR3 bases are TGCAGTGCTCAAACCGATCCTCTAGCGGGGGCCAACTACGAGCAGTACTTC. Translating gives CSAQTDPLAGANYEQYF.

The genes are TRBV10-3 and TRBJ2-1; no clear D gene. The CDR3 length is 12 residues. CDR1 is ENHRY and CDR2 is SYGVKD in the germline V gene. Trimming took 2 bases from V and 5 from J, leaving 4 bases between them. In DNA, the CDR3 is TGTGCCATCAGTGAGCGCGACAATGAGCAGTTCTTC. As protein: CAISERDNEQFF.

This chain joins TRBV12-3 or TRBV12-4 and TRBJ2-7, with 13 bases fitting TRBD2. The CDR3 is made up of 17 amino acids. V dropped 3 bases and J dropped 0; count of bases not matched to a gene: 5. CDR3 in amino acids: CASSFAGTSGISYEQYF. The DNA of the CDR3 is TGTGCCAGCAGTTTCGCCGGGACTAGCGGGATCTCCTACGAGCAGTACTTC.

The V and J genes are TRBV7-6 and TRBJ2-5; D not certain. The V gene lost 2 bases and the J gene lost 4 bases, with 8 bases spanning the gap. Germline values: CDR1 SGHVS, CDR2 FNYEAQ. CDR3 size: 13 residues. The chain's CDR3 is CASSLLTPETQYF. DNA of the CDR3: TGTGCCAGCAGCTTACTGACCCCAGAGACCCAGTACTTC.

This chain joins TRBV20-1 and TRBJ1-5; D is undetermined. Germline V gene sequence: CDR1 DFQATT, CDR2 SNEGSKA (reference sequence). The CDR3 sequence is 14 residues long. The ends were cut back, 1 base at V and 9 bases at J, with 16 bases in the middle. This CDR3 is CSARADATLGPQHF. CDR3 nucleotide sequence: TGCAGTGCTAGAGCGGACGCTACCCTAGGGCCCCAGCATTTT.

This clonotype was counted ten times or more. This chain joins TRBV20-1 and TRBJ1-2; TRBD1 is a possible D gene (6 bases). V gave up 1 base and J gave up 8 bases, with 14 bases separating them. CDR1 is DFQATT and CDR2 is SNEGSKA in the germline V gene (reference sequence). The length of the CDR3 is 13 residues. The CDR3 region has the DNA TGCAGTGCTAGAGGAGGGGGTCGAGTGGGCTACACCTTC. This codes for CSARGGGRVGYTF.

The table lists this clonotype with a few counts. This chain connects TRBV6-6 to TRBJ1-2; D may be TRBD1 (6 bases). The V gene's germline CDR1 is MNHNY and CDR2 SVGAGI (reference sequence). Trimming pared 0 bases from V and 3 bases from J, leaving 17 bases between. The CDR3 spans 17 residues. The CDR3 DNA reads as TGTGCCAGCAGTTACTCAAGTGGCAGGGGATCCCACTATGGCTACACCTTC. It is translated as CASSYSSGRGSHYGYTF.

This clonotype turned up a few times. The chain combines TRBV6-5 with TRBJ2-7; the D is unclear. This CDR3 contains 13 residues. V gave up 5 bases and J gave up 3 bases, with 11 bases separating them. Looked up from germline, CDR1 is MNHEY and CDR2 is SVGAGI. CDR3 amino acids: CASSRLGNYEQYF. CDR3 bases: TGTGCCAGCAGTAGGTTGGGGAACTACGAGCAGTACTTC.

The J gene is TRBJ2-3, the V gene TRBV19; 8 nucleotides line up with TRBD2. This CDR3 contains 15 residues. Germline V gene lookup returns CDR1 LNHDA and CDR2 SQIVND (reference sequence). V lost 8 bases to trimming and J lost 4 bases; unmatched junction nucleotides: 11. CDR3 amino acids: CASAPAGGPADTQYF. The CDR3 nucleotides are TGTGCCAGTGCCCCGGCGGGGGGTCCCGCAGATACGCAGTATTTT.

V usage is TRBV7-9 and J usage is TRBJ2-7, with 8 bases matching TRBD2. The CDR3 is made up of 15 amino acids. Germline CDR1 SEHNR, CDR2 FQNEAQ (reference sequence). V trimming: 4 bases; J trimming: 6 bases; junction bases outside the gene matches: 11. The CDR3 DNA reads as TGTGCCAGCAGCTGGGCGGGGGTAGCGGGGTCCGAGCAGTACTTC. It is translated as CASSWAGVAGSEQYF.

Comments on this clonotype: Since the CDR3 does not end with the conserved phenylalanine or tryptophan, this likely comes from a read error. V and J are TRBV5-1 and TRBJ1-1; D may be TRBD1 (5 bases). Germline V gene sequence: CDR1 SGHRS, CDR2 YFSETQ. The germline V and J ends were trimmed by 0 bases and 5 bases, with 14 bases remaining between them. The CDR3 extends over 15 amino acids. CDR3 in amino acids: CASSLAEKGKTEAFC. In DNA form, the CDR3 reads TGCGCCAGCAGCTTGGCCGAAAAGGGGAAGACTGAAGCTTTCTGT.

Points on this clonotype: One junction end does not reproduce the germline sequence, and a read error may be involved. The chain uses TRBV10-3 and TRBJ2-1; no clear D gene. In germline, CDR1 is ENHRY, CDR2 SYGVKD. CDR3 length: 14 residues. The CDR3 is CAISEMTQNNERFF. The CDR3, as DNA: TGTGCCATCAGTGAGATGACACAAAACAATGAGCGGTTCTTC.

The V call is TRBV7-9, the J call TRBJ2-5, with TRBD2 as a possible D gene (6 bases). The CDR3 totals 13 residues. Trimming left V 5 bases short and J 11 bases short, with 18 bases between. From germline, CDR1 is SEHNR and CDR2 FQNEAQ (reference sequence). CDR3 coding DNA: TGTGCCAGCAGCCCCGGGGGACCCTACGGGCAGTACTTC. Protein: CASSPGGPYGQYF.

The gene calls are TRBV15 and TRBJ2-1; D is possibly TRBD2 (5 bases). The CDR3 runs 13 residues. V dropped 6 bases and J dropped 4 bases, with 10 bases sitting between them. CDR1 and CDR2 from the germline V gene are LNHNV and YYDKDF (reference sequence). CDR3 sequence: CATRAGLYNEQFF. The CDR3 bases are TGTGCCACCAGGGCAGGACTTTACAATGAGCAGTTCTTC.

About this clonotype: An end of the junction does not agree with germline; a read error may underlie this. V and J are TRBV5-1 and TRBJ1-2, with D possibly TRBD1 on 5 matching bases. The CDR3 extends over 17 amino acids. Germline V lookup: CDR1 SGHRS, CDR2 YFSETQ. The CDR3 region is CVSSLAEQVRHYYGYTF. In nucleotides, the CDR3 is TGCGTCAGCAGCTTGGCCGAACAGGTCCGCCACTACTATGGCTACACCTTC.

The chain's CDR3 is CASSEGQGDDETQYF. CDR3 nucleotide sequence: TGCGCCAGCAGTGAGGGACAGGGGGATGATGAGACCCAGTACTTC. The J gene is TRBJ2-5, the V gene TRBV10-2; 10 bases agree with TRBD1. Germline trimming cut 2 bases from V and 5 bases from J; bases unmatched to any gene: 5. This CDR3 comprises 15 residues. Looked up from germline, CDR1 is WSHSY and CDR2 is SAAADI.

The chain employs TRBV5-6 and TRBJ2-1; TRBD2 might be the D (6 bases). The germline gives CDR1 SGHDT, CDR2 YYEEEE. V was trimmed by 0 bases and J by 0 bases, leaving 13 bases between them. This CDR3 contains 17 residues. The CDR3 is CASSLVAGRSSYNEQFF. The DNA for the CDR3 is TGTGCCAGCAGCTTGGTGGCGGGAAGGAGCTCCTACAATGAGCAGTTCTTC.

The CDR3 is CASSQLGSRETQYF. The CDR3 region has the DNA TGTGCCAGCAGCCAGTTGGGCAGTCGGGAGACCCAGTACTTC. The chain is built from TRBV6-5 and TRBJ2-5, with D hard to call. V lost 6 bases and J lost 5, with 16 bases in between. This CDR3 contains 14 residues. Germline lookup yields CDR1 MNHEY and CDR2 SVGAGI.

The chain is built from TRBV19 and TRBJ2-3; weak D call: TRBD2 (6 bases). Germline V gives CDR1 LNHDA, CDR2 SQIVND (reference sequence). V was shortened by 5 bases and J by 8 bases, with 17 bases between the two germline ends. The CDR3 runs 14 residues. CDR3 DNA sequence: TGTGCCAGTAGTGAGGCGGGGAGTGGGGGTACGCAGTATTTT. Protein product: CASSEAGSGGTQYF.

The rearrangement links TRBV10-2 to TRBJ2-3; the D is unclear. CDR3 length: 14 amino acids. Germline V gene data show CDR1 as WSHSY and CDR2 as SAAADI. The V end lost 6 bases, the J end lost 0 bases, and 10 bases lay between the germline ends. The CDR3 region has the DNA TGCGCCAGCAGGGGCGCGACTAGCACAGATACGCAGTATTTT. Translation gives CASRGATSTDTQYF.

This clonotype showed up just a few times. V and J are TRBV9 and TRBJ1-2; possibly TRBD1 for D (6 bases). In germline, CDR1 is SGDLS, CDR2 YYNGEE. CDR3 length: 15 amino acids. The ends were cut back, 3 bases at V and 8 bases at J, with 20 bases in the middle. CDR3 sequence: CASSARPGGGSGYTF. CDR3 DNA: TGTGCCAGCAGCGCCCGACCCGGCGGGGGCTCCGGCTACACCTTC.

This clonotype was counted a few times. The J gene is TRBJ1-1, the V gene TRBV6-1; 8 nucleotides line up with TRBD1. The V segment lost 10 bases and the J segment 4 bases; nucleotides outside the gene matches: 8. The CDR3 covers 13 residues. Germline CDR1 reads MNHNS; CDR2 reads SASEGT. The DNA for the CDR3 is TGTGCCACAGACTCCGGGACAGGCACTGAAGCTTTCTTT. Its translation is CATDSGTGTEAFF.

The chain links TRBV7-2 to TRBJ2-4, with 9 bases fitting TRBD1. From germline, CDR1 is SGHTA and CDR2 FQGNSA. The CDR3 contains 17 residues. V trimming: 1 base; J trimming: 1 base; junction bases outside the gene matches: 5. This chain's CDR3 is CASSLVGQGSAKNIQYF. Here the CDR3 DNA reads TGTGCCAGCAGCTTAGTCGGACAGGGGTCGGCCAAAAACATTCAGTACTTC.

A word on this clonotype: One end of the junction varies from germline; a read error may be responsible. This CDR3 reads CASSLGDRAPYGQYF. CDR3 nucleotides: TGTGCCAGCAGCTTAGGGGACAGGGCTCCCTACGGGCAGTACTTC. This rearrangement joins TRBV7-6 to TRBJ2-7, with 9 positions matching TRBD1. The germline V gene encodes CDR1 SGHVS and CDR2 FNYEAQ. CDR3 size: 15 residues.